The present entry profiles one T cell receptor beta chain with its context. Study processing details: Nucleated cell number was recorded as an estimate derived from reference gene primer amplification. The table came from immunoSEQ multiplex PCR; TCRdb's copy has only in-frame clones and leaves some out. V and J calls and clone size are as listed in that table; D and trimming were resolved from the DNA. The table lists roughly 150,000 clones, about four fifths of them singletons. This sample is part of a study of blood T cell repertoires in COVID-19. Study as a whole: COVID-19 samples, acute and convalescent, were from the United States, Italy and Spain. From T cells, B-cell-depleted T cells, or PBMCs came the material, which was cDNA or gDNA.

Looked up from germline, CDR1 is MDHEN and CDR2 is SYDVKM. The germline V and J ends were trimmed by 7 bases and 7 bases, with 17 bases remaining between them. The CDR3 extends over 15 amino acids. The rearrangement uses TRBV28 and TRBJ1-6; the D is unclear. The source is an elderly woman with acute or convalescent COVID-19. Material: peripheral blood. The CDR3 DNA reads as TGTGCCAGCACTTTGGGCACCCCTAACAATTCACCCCTCCACTTT. It encodes CASTLGTPNNSPLHF.